What follows describes a single TCR beta chain. Its antigen remains unknown. CDR1 is MNHEY and CDR2 is SMNVEV in the germline V gene (reference sequence). The CDR3 covers 14 residues. V was pared by 6 bases and J by 0 bases, with 8 bases between. The entry originates in a study of shared clonotypes between healthy human individuals. Assay used: immunoSEQ multiplex PCR; TCRdb lists only in-frame clones, some missing. The table records more than 550,000 clones, about 91% of them present only once. General study points: The study found roughly 5% of naive CD4 clonotypes shared across several donors.

Terminally differentiated effector memory CD45RA+ cells were excluded by CCR7 positive selection of CD45RO-negative cells. The TCR comes from a man under 40 in good health. The sequenced sample was naive CD8+ T cells sorted from blood. The rearrangement uses TRBV27 and TRBJ1-4; D gene uncertain. DNA for the CDR3: TGTGCCAGCAGCAGGCTGGCAACTAATGAAAAACTGTTTTTT. Translated: CASSRLATNEKLFF.